This T cell receptor (beta chain) was documented in a study of PD-1 blockade in classical Hodgkin lymphoma. Whole-study results and caveats: Relative to healthy donors, newly diagnosed patients reportedly had lower baseline TCR diversity, which was reported as lower still in relapsed/refractory patients.

Assay used: immunoSEQ multiplex PCR; TCRdb lists only in-frame clones, some missing. The table shows about 13,000 clones, with 82% occurring only once. Each patient's relapse followed autologous stem cell transplantation, and brentuximab vedotin exposure varied. Note on this clone: Its antigen is still unknown.

Germline CDR1 is MDHEN and CDR2 is SYDVKM. The CDR3 runs 15 residues. V shed 7 bases, J shed 2 bases, and the junction held 7 bases outside the gene matches. The source material was peripheral blood mononuclear cells (PBMCs), sampled at baseline. This receptor was identified in a human donor with classical Hodgkin lymphoma. The chain joins TRBV28 to TRBJ2-7; 11 bases are shared with TRBD2. The CDR3 DNA reads TGTGCCAGCACCTTTACTAGCGGGGGCGCCTACGAGCAGTACTTC. Its translation is CASTFTSGGAYEQYF.